These 12 T cell receptor beta chains originate from one sample sequenced in a study of beta chain features in type 1 diabetes. Study-wide results and caveats: Among all four CD4+ subsets, Type 1 diabetes patients had TCRB CDR3s that were moderately but significantly shorter.

Antigens for these TCRs are unknown. Every isolated RNA sample was fully reverse transcribed, so sequencing captured expressed TCRB transcripts. The method was immunoSEQ multiplex PCR; TCRdb's version includes in-frame clones alone and lacks a portion of them. The table lists 300,000 to 400,000 clones, less than 15% of them singletons, with roughly 0.015% in the top ten. Sequenced material: naive CD4+ T cells from blood. The source of these receptors is a woman aged 18-35 years with type 1 diabetes.

The table lists this clone with a few counts. J is TRBJ1-5 and V is TRBV28; 9 nucleotides match TRBD1. The CDR3 covers 17 residues. Germline V gene lookup returns CDR1 MDHEN and CDR2 SYDVKM. J was trimmed by 3 bases and V by 4 bases; bases with no gene match: 10. CDR3 residues: CASSSFPGQGDNQPQHF. DNA for the CDR3: TGTGCCAGCAGTTCCTTTCCGGGACAGGGAGACAATCAGCCCCAGCATTTT.

The rearrangement joins TRBV7-9 to TRBJ2-3; 10 nucleotides agree with TRBD2. Germline assignment: CDR1 SEHNR and CDR2 FQNEAQ (reference sequence). The CDR3 has 18 amino acids. The V segment lost 4 bases and the J segment 1 base; nucleotides outside the gene matches: 11. DNA of the CDR3: TGTGCCAGCAGCTACACGCTAGCGGGAGTGGGGGGCACAGATACGCAGTATTTT. It codes for CASSYTLAGVGGTDTQYF.

This clone was picked up a small number of times. The genes are TRBV12-5 and TRBJ2-1; 11 bases are shared with TRBD2. CDR3 size: 15 residues. From germline, CDR1 is LGHNT and CDR2 FRNRAP. J was trimmed by 5 bases and V by 1 base; bases with no gene match: 1. The CDR3 reads CASGLGLAGNNEQFF. The CDR3 nucleotides read TGTGCTAGTGGTTTGGGACTAGCGGGGAACAATGAGCAGTTCTTC.

This clone appeared a few times. The chain uses TRBV5-1 and TRBJ2-7; the D gene is possibly TRBD1 (6 bases). The CDR3 sequence is 13 residues long. From germline, CDR1 is SGHRS and CDR2 YFSETQ. Between the trimmed V and J ends, which lost 4 bases and 2 bases, there was a span of 10 bases. The CDR3 DNA reads as TGCGCCAGCAGCCCCAACAGGGCCTACGAGCAGTACTTC. Translated, it gives CASSPNRAYEQYF.

The chain recombines TRBV6-1 with TRBJ1-2, with TRBD1 as a possible D gene (5 bases). V gave up 1 base and J gave up 4 bases, with 10 bases separating them. Per the germline V gene, CDR1 is MNHNS and CDR2 is SASEGT. This CDR3 has 14 residues. In DNA, the CDR3 is TGTGCCAGCAGTGAAGAGGGAGGGGTCTATGGCTACACCTTC. Translating it yields CASSEEGGVYGYTF.

This clone has a handful of counts. V is TRBV6-5 and J is TRBJ2-1; 7 bases map to TRBD1. The germline gives CDR1 MNHEY, CDR2 SVGAGI. V dropped 0 bases and J dropped 6; count of bases not matched to a gene: 5. The CDR3 is 15 amino acids. This CDR3 is CASSYSRGRVNEQFF. The DNA of the CDR3 is TGTGCCAGCAGTTACTCGAGGGGGCGCGTCAATGAGCAGTTCTTC.

The chain uses TRBV27 and TRBJ1-2; D is possibly TRBD1 (5 bases). V lost 7 bases, J lost 2 bases, and 14 bases lay in between. Germline V gene data show CDR1 as MNHEY and CDR2 as SMNVEV (reference sequence). CDR3 length: 14 amino acids. Here the CDR3 reads CASTSSQENYGYTF. The CDR3 nucleotides are TGTGCCAGCACCTCCTCACAGGAGAACTATGGCTACACCTTC.

This clone was detected a few times. The chain combines TRBV9 with TRBJ1-5; TRBD1 might be the D (6 bases). CDR3 length equals 15 residues. In germline, CDR1 is SGDLS, CDR2 YYNGEE. V was clipped by 3 bases and J by 3 bases, with 13 bases between them. This CDR3 is CASSEGGSSNQPQHF. CDR3 sequence (DNA): TGTGCCAGCAGCGAGGGGGGGAGCTCCAATCAGCCCCAGCATTTT. The full variable domain, its missing parts supplied by reference TRBV9 and TRBJ1-5, is DSGVTQTPKHLITATGQRVTLRCSPRSGDLSVYWYQQSLDQGLQFLIQYYNGEERAKGNILERFSAQQFPDLHSELNLSSLELGDSALYFCASSEGGSSNQPQHFGDGTRLSIL.

This clone occurred a few times. This chain joins TRBV18 and TRBJ2-7, with D unclear. Germline V gives CDR1 KGHSH, CDR2 LQKENI. The CDR3 runs 14 residues. With 3 bases removed from V and 2 bases from J, the gap between germline ends came to 11 bases. CDR3 sequence reads: CASSPLEPAYEQYF. CDR3 nucleotide sequence: TGTGCCAGCTCACCGTTAGAGCCGGCCTACGAGCAGTACTTC.

The chain recombines TRBV6-1 with TRBJ1-1, with unresolved D. The CDR3 totals 12 residues. Trimming took off 1 base at V and 9 bases at J, with 9 bases between the two ends. Germline V CDR1 and CDR2: MNHNS, SASEGT. The CDR3 spells CASSEGLFKAFF. DNA of the CDR3: TGTGCCAGCAGTGAAGGACTCTTCAAAGCTTTCTTT.

V gene TRBV25-1 combines with J gene TRBJ2-6; possibly TRBD2 for D (5 bases). The germline gives CDR1 MGHDK, CDR2 SYGVNS. This CDR3 has 18 residues. V shed 1 base and J shed 0 bases, with 13 bases lying between them. Here the CDR3 DNA reads TGTGCCAGCAGTGAATCTACCCACCGGGGCTCTGGGGCCAACGTCCTGACTTTC. This sequence encodes CASSESTHRGSGANVLTF. The full variable domain, with the rest looked up from reference TRBV25-1 and TRBJ2-6, is EADIYQTPRYLVIGTGKKITLECSQTMGHDKMYWYQQDPGMELHLIHYSYGVNSTEKGDLSSESTVSRIRTEHFPLTLESARPSHTSQYLCASSESTHRGSGANVLTFGAGSRLTVL.

This rearrangement joins TRBV7-2 to TRBJ2-1; TRBD2 is a possible D gene (6 bases). Deletions cut 5 bases from V and 5 bases from J, with 19 bases between. This CDR3 spans 16 amino acids. Germline CDR1 and CDR2: SGHTA and FQGNSA. CDR3: CASSPRLGDQNNEQFF. As DNA, the CDR3 is TGTGCCAGCAGCCCCCGACTAGGAGACCAGAACAATGAGCAGTTCTTC.